Listed below are T cell receptor beta chains from one sample, sequenced in a study of identical twins. TCRdb reprocessed the 5' RACE reads via MiXCR and lists one record per CDR3 protein. The repertoire holds about 890,000 distinct CDR3 sequences, with 9% to 15% as singletons. These data are also associated with another study on yellow fever vaccine responses in identical twins.

Sequencing was performed on PBMCs. Every receptor here comes from a young woman in good health. CDR3s include the opening cysteine and the closing phenylalanine or tryptophan. The D gene is left open where the match is weak. The size field is filled for only some rows; it gives once, few, many or a size class.

v_gene: TRBV19
j_gene: TRBJ1-2
d_gene: -
abundance: -
CDR3nt: TGTGCCAGTCACAATTTCGGTGGCTACACCTTC
CDR3aa: CASHNFGGYTF

v_gene: TRBV12-3/TRBV12-4
j_gene: TRBJ1-5
d_gene: -
abundance: many
CDR3nt: TGTGCCAGCGGGGGTGAGGAGAATAGCAATCAGCCCCAGCATTTT
CDR3aa: CASGGEENSNQPQHF

v_gene: TRBV7-6
j_gene: TRBJ1-5
d_gene: -
abundance: few
CDR3nt: TGTGCCAGCAGCTTAGCCCCAGGGAGGAATCAGCCCCAGCATTTT
CDR3aa: CASSLAPGRNQPQHF

v_gene: TRBV12-3/TRBV12-4
j_gene: TRBJ2-2
d_gene: -
abundance: few
CDR3nt: TGTGCCAGCAACCTAGGACTGGATAGTAGCACCGGGGAGCTGTTTTTT
CDR3aa: CASNLGLDSSTGELFF

v_gene: TRBV20-1
j_gene: TRBJ2-2
d_gene: -
abundance: -
CDR3nt: TGCAGTGCTAGGCACCAGAACACCGGGGAGCTGTTTTTT
CDR3aa: CSARHQNTGELFF

v_gene: TRBV5-5
j_gene: TRBJ2-3
d_gene: -
abundance: -
CDR3nt: TGTGCCAGCAGCTTATCGGGGGACCGCACAGATACGCAGTATTTT
CDR3aa: CASSLSGDRTDTQYF

v_gene: TRBV20-1
j_gene: TRBJ2-1
d_gene: TRBD2
abundance: -
CDR3nt: TGCAGTGCTAGTGTGCGGGAGGGTTACAATGAGCAGTTCTTC
CDR3aa: CSASVREGYNEQFF

v_gene: TRBV10-3
j_gene: TRBJ1-5
d_gene: -
abundance: few
CDR3nt: TGTGCCATCGGCAATCAGCCCCAGCATTTT
CDR3aa: CAIGNQPQHF

v_gene: TRBV5-1
j_gene: TRBJ2-1
d_gene: -
abundance: few
CDR3nt: TGCGCCAGCAGCACCGGGACAGCGACTAGCGACGCTGAGCAGTTCTTC
CDR3aa: CASSTGTATSDAEQFF

v_gene: TRBV5-1
j_gene: TRBJ2-7
d_gene: -
abundance: many
CDR3nt: TGCGCCAGCAGCTGGGACACTGGCAATGCGTACTTC
CDR3aa: CASSWDTGNAYF

v_gene: TRBV7-3
j_gene: TRBJ1-3
d_gene: -
abundance: few
CDR3nt: TGTGCCAGCAGCCAGTCAGGGGCTGGATCTGGAAACACCATATATTTT
CDR3aa: CASSQSGAGSGNTIYF

v_gene: TRBV6-5
j_gene: TRBJ2-2
d_gene: -
abundance: -
CDR3nt: TGTGCCAGCAGTTACAGGTGGTACACCGGGGAGCTGTTTTTT
CDR3aa: CASSYRWYTGELFF

v_gene: TRBV20-1
j_gene: TRBJ2-5
d_gene: TRBD1
abundance: many
CDR3nt: TGCAGTGCTAGAGTATCACAGGGGGCTTTGGGGACCCAGTACTTC
CDR3aa: CSARVSQGALGTQYF

v_gene: TRBV10-2
j_gene: TRBJ2-3
d_gene: TRBD2
abundance: -
CDR3nt: TGCGCCAGCAGGAGGGAGGGGACCACAGATACGCAGTATTTT
CDR3aa: CASRREGTTDTQYF

v_gene: TRBV5-1
j_gene: TRBJ2-3
d_gene: -
abundance: many
CDR3nt: TGCGCCAGCAGCTTGGGTGACACGTTCGACACAGATACGCAGTATTTT
CDR3aa: CASSLGDTFDTDTQYF

v_gene: TRBV25-1
j_gene: TRBJ1-2
d_gene: -
abundance: few
CDR3nt: TGTGCCAGCAGTGAAACAGGGAACAATGGCTACACCTTC
CDR3aa: CASSETGNNGYTF

v_gene: TRBV10-3
j_gene: TRBJ2-3
d_gene: TRBD1
abundance: -
CDR3nt: TGTGCCTCTAGTGGGACAGGGGTCGCGTATTTT
CDR3aa: CASSGTGVAYF

v_gene: TRBV5-1
j_gene: TRBJ2-1
d_gene: -
abundance: few
CDR3nt: TGCGCCAGCAGCTTGGACTTTTCCCCCTACAATGAGCAGTTCTTC
CDR3aa: CASSLDFSPYNEQFF

v_gene: TRBV18
j_gene: TRBJ2-5
d_gene: TRBD1
abundance: few
CDR3nt: TGTGCCAGCTCACCACCCCGTCGACAGGGGATGGAAGAGACCCAGTACTTC
CDR3aa: CASSPPRRQGMEETQYF

v_gene: TRBV10-2
j_gene: TRBJ2-1
d_gene: TRBD2
abundance: few
CDR3nt: TGCGCCAGCAGTGACCTCAGCGGGGGTGGGAATGAGCAGTTCTTC
CDR3aa: CASSDLSGGGNEQFF

v_gene: TRBV2
j_gene: TRBJ1-4
d_gene: -
abundance: -
CDR3nt: TGTGCCAGCAACCCGATGGCTGCAACTAATGAAAAACTGTTTTTT
CDR3aa: CASNPMAATNEKLFF

v_gene: TRBV20-1
j_gene: TRBJ1-1
d_gene: -
abundance: few
CDR3nt: TGCAGTGCCCCGAGGCAGTACACTGAAGCTTTCTTT
CDR3aa: CSAPRQYTEAFF

v_gene: TRBV12-3/TRBV12-4
j_gene: TRBJ2-2
d_gene: TRBD2
abundance: few
CDR3nt: TGTGCCACCCTAGCGGGAGCCACCGGGGAGCTGTTTTTT
CDR3aa: CATLAGATGELFF

v_gene: TRBV7-7
j_gene: TRBJ2-2
d_gene: TRBD1
abundance: -
CDR3nt: TGTGCCAGCAGCCCACGAACAGGGGATTCCGGGGAGCTGTTTTTT
CDR3aa: CASSPRTGDSGELFF

v_gene: TRBV28
j_gene: TRBJ2-1
d_gene: -
abundance: -
CDR3nt: TGTGCCAGCAGCCTAAGACTAGGTTACAATGAGCAGTTCTTC
CDR3aa: CASSLRLGYNEQFF

v_gene: TRBV2
j_gene: TRBJ2-5
d_gene: TRBD1
abundance: few
CDR3nt: TGTGCCAGCAGCGTCACAGGGGGCTCGGTTGCTCCCCAGTACTTC
CDR3aa: CASSVTGGSVAPQYF

v_gene: TRBV14
j_gene: TRBJ1-1
d_gene: -
abundance: many
CDR3nt: TGTGCCAGCAGCCCGTCGGGGCACCCGAACACTGAAGCTTTCTTT
CDR3aa: CASSPSGHPNTEAFF

v_gene: TRBV12-3/TRBV12-4
j_gene: TRBJ1-2
d_gene: TRBD1
abundance: few
CDR3nt: TGTGCCAGCAGTTTCCGGCGACAGGGGGCAAGGGGGGGCTACACCTTC
CDR3aa: CASSFRRQGARGGYTF

v_gene: TRBV29-1
j_gene: TRBJ2-2
d_gene: TRBD2
abundance: many
CDR3nt: TGCAGCGTCCGGACTAGCGGGAGTCGAACCGGGGAGCTGTTTTTT
CDR3aa: CSVRTSGSRTGELFF

v_gene: TRBV6-5
j_gene: TRBJ2-6
d_gene: TRBD2
abundance: few
CDR3nt: TGTGCCAGCAGTTACGGATTAGCGGGAGCGGCTGGGGCCAACGTCCTGACTTTC
CDR3aa: CASSYGLAGAAGANVLTF

v_gene: TRBV20-1
j_gene: TRBJ2-7
d_gene: TRBD1
abundance: -
CDR3nt: TGCAGTGCTCGTCCGGGACAGGGGATCTACGAGCAGTACTTC
CDR3aa: CSARPGQGIYEQYF

v_gene: TRBV5-5
j_gene: TRBJ2-3
d_gene: -
abundance: many
CDR3nt: TGTGCCAGCAGCTTCAAGGGAGAGCTTACGCAGTATTTT
CDR3aa: CASSFKGELTQYF

v_gene: TRBV11-2
j_gene: TRBJ2-2
d_gene: -
abundance: few
CDR3nt: TGTGCCAGCAGCTCCCGGACCGCCGGGGAGCTGTTTTTT
CDR3aa: CASSSRTAGELFF

v_gene: TRBV11-2
j_gene: TRBJ2-7
d_gene: -
abundance: -
CDR3nt: TGTGCCAGCAGCTTAGGGCTATCTAACGAGCAGTACTTC
CDR3aa: CASSLGLSNEQYF

v_gene: TRBV7-9
j_gene: TRBJ2-5
d_gene: -
abundance: -
CDR3nt: TGTGCCAGCAGCTCTCGACAGAACCAAGAGACCCAGTACTTC
CDR3aa: CASSSRQNQETQYF

v_gene: TRBV28
j_gene: TRBJ1-2
d_gene: -
abundance: many
CDR3nt: TGTGCCAGCAGTTTAAGAGAAGGTGATGGCTACACCTTC
CDR3aa: CASSLREGDGYTF